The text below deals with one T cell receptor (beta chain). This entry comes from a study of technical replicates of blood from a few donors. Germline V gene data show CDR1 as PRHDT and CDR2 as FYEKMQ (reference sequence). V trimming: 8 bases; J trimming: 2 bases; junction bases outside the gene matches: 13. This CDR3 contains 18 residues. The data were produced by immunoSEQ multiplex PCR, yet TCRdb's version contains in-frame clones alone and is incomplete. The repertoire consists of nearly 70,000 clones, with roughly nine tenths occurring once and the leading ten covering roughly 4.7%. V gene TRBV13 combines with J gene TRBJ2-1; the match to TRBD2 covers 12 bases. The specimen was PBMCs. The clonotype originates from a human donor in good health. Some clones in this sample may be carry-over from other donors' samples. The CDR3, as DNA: TGTGCCAGCTTCATTAGTACTAGCGGGGGGACCACCTACAATGAGCAGTTCTTC. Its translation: CASFISTSGGTTYNEQFF. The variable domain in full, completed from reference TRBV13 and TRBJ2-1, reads AAGVIQSPRHLIKEKRETATLKCYPIPRHDTVYWYQQGPGQDPQFLISFYEKMQSDKGSIPDRFSAQQFSDYHSELNMSSLELGDSALYFCASFISTSGGTTYNEQFFGPGTRLTVL.